Below, 25 T cell receptor beta chains from the same sample are listed, as sequenced in a study of TIL therapy for anti-PD-1-resistant metastatic lung cancer (dated by TCRdb to the early 2020s). TCR beta CDR3 regions were amplified from genomic DNA with the immunoSEQ v3 hsTCRB kit using bias-controlled multiplex PCR. TCRdb holds this immuneACCESS table with in-frame rearrangements only. Some clones are missing; in checked studies, unresolved V genes explain under half, and the rest has no known cause. The sample yields about 50,000 clones; 70% to 90% were counted once. The ten largest clones capture less than 6% of the sample. The meaning of the sample's time point label: pre-treatment sample, taken before nivolumab and TIL therapy. The specimen was blood, collected at baseline. The receptors come from a person between 30 and 79 years old with non-small cell lung cancer.

There are a few counts of this clone. The rearrangement links TRBV19 to TRBJ1-1; 7 nucleotides agree with TRBD1. The CDR3 contains 12 residues. Germline-derived CDR1 and CDR2 are LNHDA and SQIVND (reference sequence). The trim removed 7 bases at V and 5 bases at J, leaving 4 bases unmatched. CDR3 protein: CASKYRGTEAFF. In DNA, the CDR3 is TGTGCCAGTAAGTACAGGGGTACTGAAGCTTTCTTT.

The chain is built from TRBV10-3 and TRBJ2-5; D might be TRBD2 (6 bases). V lost 2 bases to trimming and J lost 7 bases, with 14 bases between them. Germline loops: CDR1 ENHRY, CDR2 SYGVKD. CDR3 size: 14 residues. DNA for the CDR3: TGTGCCATCAGTGAGGGTCCAGGGAGGCTGACCCAGTACTTC. Amino acids: CAISEGPGRLTQYF.

The genes are TRBV29-1 and TRBJ2-5, with 8 bases aligning to TRBD2. This CDR3 has 13 residues. Germline loops: CDR1 SQVTM, CDR2 ANQGSEA. With 3 bases clipped from V and 10 bases from J, the junction kept 10 bases outside the gene matches. The CDR3 region is CSVDKTGLEVQYF. CDR3 DNA: TGCAGCGTTGACAAAACGGGACTAGAGGTCCAGTACTTC.

The V and J genes are TRBV30 and TRBJ2-5; the match to TRBD2 covers 7 bases. There are 14 residues in the CDR3. Germline CDR1 and CDR2: GTSNPN and SVGIG (reference sequence). The J segment lost 5 bases and the V segment lost 0 bases, leaving 6 bases of the junction unmatched. The CDR3 is CAWSVGTSEETQYF. CDR3 DNA sequence: TGTGCCTGGAGTGTAGGTACTAGCGAGGAGACCCAGTACTTC. Together with reference TRBV30 and TRBJ2-5, the CDR3 gives the full variable domain: SQTIHQWPATLVQPVGSPLSLECTVEGTSNPNLYWYRQAAGRGLQLLFYSVGIGQISSEVPQNLSASRPQDRQFILSSKKLLLSDSGFYLCAWSVGTSEETQYFGPGTRLLVL.

This clone turned up a few times. The chain carries TRBV7-9 and TRBJ1-2, with 7 bases that match TRBD1. This CDR3 region has 14 residues. Looked up from germline, CDR1 is SEHNR and CDR2 is FQNEAQ (reference sequence). V trimming: 3 bases; J trimming: 5 bases; junction bases outside the gene matches: 6. The CDR3 nucleotides read TGTGCCAGCAGCTTGTCAGGGGGGCAGTATGGCTACACCTTC. Protein product: CASSLSGGQYGYTF.

The chain couples TRBV7-2 to TRBJ2-1; D is perhaps TRBD1 (5 bases). In germline, CDR1 is SGHTA, CDR2 FQGNSA. This CDR3 contains 13 residues. The V and J ends lost 5 bases and 5 bases respectively, with 10 bases between them. CDR3 region: CASSIDRHNEQFF. DNA of the CDR3: TGTGCCAGCAGCATAGACAGACACAATGAGCAGTTCTTC.

V usage is TRBV28 and J usage is TRBJ2-7; D possibly corresponds to TRBD2 (5 bases). Germline V lookup: CDR1 MDHEN, CDR2 SYDVKM. The germline V and J ends were trimmed by 4 bases and 1 base, with 8 bases remaining between them. The CDR3 extends over 13 amino acids. As DNA, the CDR3 is TGTGCCAGCAGTTCCGGACTGTCCTACGAGCAGTACTTC. Amino acids: CASSSGLSYEQYF. Full variable domain (missing parts from reference TRBV28 and TRBJ2-7): DVKVTQSSRYLVKRTGEKVFLECVQDMDHENMFWYRQDPGLGLRLIYFSYDVKMKEKGDIPEGYSVSREKKERFSLILESASTNQTSMYLCASSSGLSYEQYFGPGTRLTVT.

This chain uses TRBV6-5 with TRBJ2-5; D ambiguous. This CDR3 region has 12 residues. In germline, CDR1 is MNHEY, CDR2 SVGAGI. V was shortened by 5 bases and J by 5 bases, with 9 bases between the two germline ends. The chain's CDR3 is CASSPRRETQYF. CDR3 DNA sequence: TGTGCCAGCAGTCCCCGCCGGGAGACCCAGTACTTC.

The J gene is TRBJ2-7, the V gene TRBV27; perhaps TRBD1 as D (5 bases). CDR3 length: 12 residues. CDR1 and CDR2 from the germline V gene are MNHEY and SMNVEV (reference sequence). V lost 10 bases and J lost 5, with 15 bases in between. The CDR3: CATKGVEDEQYF. The CDR3 coding sequence is TGTGCCACCAAAGGGGTTGAGGACGAGCAGTACTTC.

The chain carries TRBV5-1 and TRBJ1-1; no clear D gene. The CDR3 spans 14 residues. V was clipped by 6 bases and J by 0 bases, with 12 bases between them. CDR1 and CDR2 from the germline V gene are SGHRS and YFSETQ. CDR3: CASTIGQLNTEAFF. CDR3 coding DNA: TGCGCCAGCACCATTGGTCAGTTGAACACTGAAGCTTTCTTT. Combining the CDR3 with reference TRBV5-1 and TRBJ1-1 gives the whole variable domain KAGVTQTPRYLIKTRGQQVTLSCSPISGHRSVSWYQQTPGQGLQFLFEYFSETQRNKGNFPGRFSGRQFSNSRSEMNVSTLELGDSALYLCASTIGQLNTEAFFGQGTRLTVV.

The rearrangement joins TRBV3-1 (or the pseudogene TRBV3-2) to TRBJ1-6; D unresolved. Germline V gene sequence: CDR1 LGHDT, CDR2 YNNKEL (reference sequence). The CDR3 is made up of 13 amino acids. The V end lost 1 base, the J end lost 9 bases, and 7 bases lay between the germline ends. The CDR3 DNA follows: TGTGCCAGCAGCCAAGCGGGGATTTCACCCCTCCACTTT. This encodes CASSQAGISPLHF.

This clone was picked up one time. The chain is built from TRBV19 and TRBJ2-7; the D is unclear. The CDR3 is made up of 14 amino acids. Between the trimmed V and J ends, which lost 4 bases and 4 bases, there was a span of 14 bases. CDR1 LNHDA and CDR2 SQIVND come from the germline V gene (reference sequence). The CDR3 loop is CASSSSYSGYEQYF. In DNA form, the CDR3 reads TGTGCCAGTAGTAGTTCGTACAGTGGGTACGAGCAGTACTTC.

This clone showed up just once. The rearrangement joins TRBV6-5 to TRBJ2-1; 11 bases fit TRBD2. Per the germline V gene, CDR1 is MNHEY and CDR2 is SVGAGI. This CDR3 comprises 14 residues. Trimming took 10 bases from V and 2 from J; bases not matched to a gene: 4. The chain's CDR3 is CATTSGGTYNEQFF. As DNA, the CDR3 is TGTGCCACCACTAGCGGGGGTACCTACAATGAGCAGTTCTTC.

This chain uses TRBV4-1 with TRBJ2-1, with D perhaps assigned TRBD1 or TRBD2 (5 bases each). CDR3 size: 16 residues. CDR1 and CDR2 from the germline V gene are MGHRA and YSYEKL. V lost 0 bases and J lost 4, with 13 bases in between. This chain's CDR3 is CASSQDQTADYNEQFF. The CDR3 coding sequence is TGCGCCAGCAGCCAAGATCAGACAGCGGATTACAATGAGCAGTTCTTC.

The chain employs TRBV7-6 and TRBJ2-3, with 10 bases that match TRBD1. CDR1 and CDR2 from the germline V gene are SGHVS and FNYEAQ. There are 17 residues in the CDR3. V lost 2 bases and J lost 0; bases outside the gene matches: 5. The CDR3 nucleotides are TGTGCCAGCAGCTTAAGGGGGACAGGGGCTAGCACAGATACGCAGTATTTT. Translated: CASSLRGTGASTDTQYF.

The chain couples TRBV6-6 to TRBJ2-1, with 15 bases matching TRBD2. Trimming cost V 0 bases and J 7 bases; bases outside gene matches: 1. In germline, CDR1 is MNHNY, CDR2 SVGAGI (reference sequence). The CDR3 loop spans 16 amino acids. CDR3 loop: CASSYSGLAGGNEQFF. The CDR3 DNA is TGTGCCAGCAGTTACTCCGGACTAGCGGGAGGGAATGAGCAGTTCTTC.

The J gene is TRBJ2-7, the V gene TRBV18; D ambiguous. Trimming pared 5 bases from V and 0 bases from J, leaving 11 bases between. CDR1 is KGHSH, CDR2 LQKENI, per germline. CDR3 length: 14 residues. CDR3 protein: CASSTSFSSYEQYF. The CDR3 DNA sequence: TGTGCCAGCTCAACCAGCTTCAGCTCCTACGAGCAGTACTTC.

The chain employs TRBV5-8 and TRBJ2-5; the D is unclear. From germline, CDR1 is SGHTS and CDR2 YDEGEE. There are 15 residues in the CDR3. Trimming removed 2 bases at V and 5 bases at J, with 16 bases between. The CDR3 protein is CASSLNDNLVETQYF. The DNA for the CDR3 is TGTGCCAGCAGCTTAAACGACAACCTTGTGGAGACCCAGTACTTC.

The V gene is TRBV24-1, the J gene TRBJ2-1, with D perhaps being TRBD1 or TRBD2 (6 bases each). The CDR3 loop spans 15 amino acids. The germline CDR1 and CDR2 sequences are KGHDR and SFDVKD. The V gene lost 3 bases and the J gene lost 10 bases, with 18 bases spanning the gap. The CDR3 region is CATSDPPRGHIEQFF. The CDR3 nucleotides read TGTGCCACCAGTGATCCCCCACGGGGGCACATCGAGCAGTTCTTC.

The V and J genes are TRBV5-6 and TRBJ2-7; 9 bases are a match to TRBD1. Germline V gene sequence: CDR1 SGHDT, CDR2 YYEEEE. Losses at the gene ends were 2 bases for V and 0 bases for J; bases not matched to a gene: 15. This CDR3 comprises 19 residues. For the CDR3, the DNA is TGTGCCAGCAGCTTTTCCGGGACAGGGAATCATAGGAGCTCCTACGAGCAGTACTTC. Amino acid sequence: CASSFSGTGNHRSSYEQYF.

The chain is built from TRBV2 and TRBJ2-1; possibly TRBD1 for D (5 bases). The CDR3 is 13 amino acids. Per germline, CDR1 SNHLY and CDR2 FYNNEI. The ends were cut back, 3 bases at V and 9 bases at J, with 12 bases in the middle. The CDR3 sequence: CASSDQGRSEQFF. In DNA form, the CDR3 reads TGTGCCAGCAGTGACCAGGGTAGGAGTGAGCAGTTCTTC.

This clone was observed a single time. The chain is built from TRBV6-2 or TRBV6-3 and TRBJ2-3, with 7 positions matching TRBD1. Germline V CDR1 and CDR2: MNHEY, SVGEGT. J gave up 0 bases and V 2 bases, and 5 bases lay outside the gene matches. This CDR3 region has 16 residues. In DNA, the CDR3 is TGTGCCAGCAGTTACCTGAGGGACAGCAGCACAGATACGCAGTATTTT. This gives the protein CASSYLRDSSTDTQYF.

The CDR3 region is CSVGRYFDEQYF. In DNA, the CDR3 is TGCAGCGTTGGCCGGTACTTCGACGAGCAGTACTTC. The rearrangement joins TRBV29-1 to TRBJ2-7; D is ambiguous. Per germline, CDR1 SQVTM and CDR2 ANQGSEA. V shed 4 bases and J shed 5 bases, with 12 bases lying between them. This CDR3 region has 12 residues.

The chain has TRBV11-2 and TRBJ2-7; 7 nucleotides align to TRBD1. Germline V gene data show CDR1 as SGHAT and CDR2 as FQNNGV. The length of the CDR3 is 15 residues. The ends lost 2 bases at V and 6 bases at J; junction bases unmatched: 10. DNA of the CDR3: TGTGCCAGCAGCTTAACCCGGACAGGTATATCCGAGCAGTACTTC. Encoded protein: CASSLTRTGISEQYF.

The CDR3 DNA sequence: TGTGCCAGCAGTCCAACCACTATGCCCCAGCATTTT. Encoded protein: CASSPTTMPQHF. The V and J genes are TRBV12-3 or TRBV12-4 and TRBJ1-5; D is ambiguous. The CDR3 extends over 12 amino acids. V gave up 5 bases and J gave up 9 bases, with 11 bases separating them.